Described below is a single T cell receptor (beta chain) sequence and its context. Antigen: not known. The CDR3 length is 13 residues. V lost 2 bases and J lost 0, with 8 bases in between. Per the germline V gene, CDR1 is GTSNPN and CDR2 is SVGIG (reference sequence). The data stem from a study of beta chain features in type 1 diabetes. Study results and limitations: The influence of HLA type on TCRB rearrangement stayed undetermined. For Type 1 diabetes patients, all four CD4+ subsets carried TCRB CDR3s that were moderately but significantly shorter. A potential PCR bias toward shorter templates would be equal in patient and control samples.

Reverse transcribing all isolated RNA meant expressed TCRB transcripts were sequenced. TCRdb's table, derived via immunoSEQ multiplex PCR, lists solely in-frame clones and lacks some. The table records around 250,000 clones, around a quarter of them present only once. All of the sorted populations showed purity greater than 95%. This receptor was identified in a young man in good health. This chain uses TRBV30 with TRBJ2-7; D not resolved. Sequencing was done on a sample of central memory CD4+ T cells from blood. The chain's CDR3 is CAWSFEYSYEQYF. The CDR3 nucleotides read TGTGCCTGGAGTTTTGAGTACTCCTACGAGCAGTACTTC.